This T cell receptor (beta chain) was recovered during a study of T cells in Graves' hyperthyroidism and ophthalmopathy. Study outcomes and limitations: Model predictions of ophthalmopathy came a median approximately 6.8 months before onset. Peripheral blood also featured most of the thyroid clonotypes expanded above 0.001. Stable hyperthyroidism was separated from ophthalmopathy by a model based on 13 V-J features.

From RNA transcripts, TCR beta CDR3 regions were amplified. A set of HTBI primers served as the primers for a first-round RT-PCR of the TCR CDR3. TCRdb reprocessed the multiplex PCR reads with MiXCR, giving one entry per CDR3 protein. The sample includes roughly 570,000 distinct CDR3 sequences, around 42% of them seen just once. As regards this clonotype: Its antigen is unknown.

Per germline, CDR1 DFQATT and CDR2 SNEGSKA (reference sequence). This CDR3 is built from 14 residues. Diagnosing involved the use of clinical symptoms, serum thyroxine and TRAb, thyroid ultrasound and orbital computed tomography. V and J are TRBV20-1 and TRBJ2-7, with 7 bases aligning to TRBD1. The last part of the DNA fits TRBJ2-1 better; the J call may be wrong. The sequence was obtained from an adult woman with Graves' disease, either hyperthyroidism or ophthalmopathy (not recorded which). Source material: peripheral blood or thyroid tissue (not recorded which). CDR3 in amino acids: CSARGGKGYNEQFF. The DNA of the CDR3 is TGCAGTGCCCGAGGGGGCAAGGGGTACAATGAGCAGTTCTTC.